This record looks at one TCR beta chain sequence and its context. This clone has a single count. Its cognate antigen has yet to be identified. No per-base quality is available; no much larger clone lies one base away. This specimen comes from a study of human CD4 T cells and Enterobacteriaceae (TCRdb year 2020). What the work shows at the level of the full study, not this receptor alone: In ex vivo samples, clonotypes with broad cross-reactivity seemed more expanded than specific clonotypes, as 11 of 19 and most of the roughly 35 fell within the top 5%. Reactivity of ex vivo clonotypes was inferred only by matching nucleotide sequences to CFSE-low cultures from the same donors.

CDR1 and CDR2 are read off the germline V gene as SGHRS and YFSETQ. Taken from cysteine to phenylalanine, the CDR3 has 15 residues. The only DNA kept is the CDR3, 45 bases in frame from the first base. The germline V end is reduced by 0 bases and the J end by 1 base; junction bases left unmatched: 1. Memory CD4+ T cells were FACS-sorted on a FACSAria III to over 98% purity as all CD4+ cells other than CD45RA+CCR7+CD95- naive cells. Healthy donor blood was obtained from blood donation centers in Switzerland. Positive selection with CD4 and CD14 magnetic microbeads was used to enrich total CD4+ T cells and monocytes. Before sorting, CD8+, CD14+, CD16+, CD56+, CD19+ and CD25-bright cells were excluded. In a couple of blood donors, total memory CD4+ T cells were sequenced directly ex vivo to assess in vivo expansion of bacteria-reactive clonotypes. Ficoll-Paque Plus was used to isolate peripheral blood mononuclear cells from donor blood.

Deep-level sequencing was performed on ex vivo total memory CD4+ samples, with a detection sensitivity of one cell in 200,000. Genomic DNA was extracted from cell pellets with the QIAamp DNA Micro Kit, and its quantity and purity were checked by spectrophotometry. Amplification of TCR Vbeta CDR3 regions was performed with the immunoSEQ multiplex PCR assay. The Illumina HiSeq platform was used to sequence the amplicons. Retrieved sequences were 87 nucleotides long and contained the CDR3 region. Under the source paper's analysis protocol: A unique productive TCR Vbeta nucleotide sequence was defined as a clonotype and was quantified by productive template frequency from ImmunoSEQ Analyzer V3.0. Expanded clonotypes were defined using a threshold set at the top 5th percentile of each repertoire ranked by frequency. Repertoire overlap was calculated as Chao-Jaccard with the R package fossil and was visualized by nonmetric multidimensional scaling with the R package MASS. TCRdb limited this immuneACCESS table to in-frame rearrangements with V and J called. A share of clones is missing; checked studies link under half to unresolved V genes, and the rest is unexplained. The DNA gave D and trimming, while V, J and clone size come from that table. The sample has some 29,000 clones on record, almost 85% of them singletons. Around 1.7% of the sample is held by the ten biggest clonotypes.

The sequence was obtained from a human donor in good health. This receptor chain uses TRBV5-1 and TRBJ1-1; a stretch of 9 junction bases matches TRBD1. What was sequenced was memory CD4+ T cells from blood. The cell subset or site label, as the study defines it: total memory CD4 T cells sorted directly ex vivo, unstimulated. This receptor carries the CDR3 CASSLGGQGNTEAFF. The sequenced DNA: TGCGCCAGCAGCTTGGGGGGACAGGGGAACACTGAAGCTTTCTTT.